These 14 T cell receptor beta chains share one sample of origin, sequenced in a study of post-analysis software for immune sequencing data. General study points: Elevated frequency relative to controls characterized a handful of TRBV segments in patients, TRBV5-6, TRBV5-1 and TRBV20-1 among them.

Their specific antigens are unknown. Unique molecular identifiers were carried by the TCR beta cDNA libraries. TCRdb ran MiXCR on the PCR reads and lists one entry per CDR3 protein. The sample lists 150,000 to 200,000 distinct CDR3 sequences, about 30% seen once, with about 1.6% in the top ten. Input material: blood. These receptors all come from a girl aged 5-17 years with multiple sclerosis.

This clonotype was counted many times. The rearrangement links TRBV4-1 to TRBJ2-3; 7 positions agree with TRBD2. After removal of 0 bases from V and 2 bases from J, the junction contained 8 bases not matched to a gene. The germline CDR1 and CDR2 sequences are MGHRA and YSYEKL. This CDR3 contains 17 residues. CDR3 protein: CASSQEYRAGITDTQYF. For the CDR3, the DNA is TGCGCCAGCAGCCAAGAATACCGAGCGGGAATCACAGATACGCAGTATTTT.

This clonotype was observed many times. The chain joins TRBV5-5 to TRBJ2-1; D remains ambiguous. CDR1 SGHKS and CDR2 YYEKEE come from the germline V gene (reference sequence). The CDR3 consists of 12 residues. V lost 2 bases and J lost 8, with 8 bases in between. The CDR3, as DNA: TGTGCCAGCAGCTTCGGAAACGATGAGCAGTTCTTC. As protein: CASSFGNDEQFF.

This clonotype was counted many times. The rearrangement uses TRBV6-5 and TRBJ2-3; weak D call: TRBD2 (5 bases). Germline V gives CDR1 MNHEY, CDR2 SVGAGI. The V end was cut by 6 bases, the J end by 0 bases, with 13 bases between. The length of the CDR3 is 15 residues. CDR3 loop: CASSLTGSSTDTQYF. CDR3 coding DNA: TGTGCCAGCAGCCTGACGGGAAGTAGCACAGATACGCAGTATTTT.

This clonotype was recorded at least ten times. The V call is TRBV4-1, the J call TRBJ2-4; the match to TRBD2 covers 15 bases. The junction had 4 bases not matched to a gene; V was cut back by 4 bases and J by 0 bases. Looked up from germline, CDR1 is MGHRA and CDR2 is YSYEKL. CDR3 length: 18 residues. The CDR3 is CASSPGLAGGSAKNIQYF. CDR3 coding DNA: TGCGCCAGCAGCCCGGGACTAGCGGGAGGATCAGCCAAAAACATTCAGTACTTC.

This clonotype was counted many times. V gene TRBV20-1 combines with J gene TRBJ2-1, with 8 bases lining up with TRBD2. V gave up 0 bases and J gave up 8 bases; unmatched junction bases: 12. Germline V gives CDR1 DFQATT, CDR2 SNEGSKA (reference sequence). The CDR3 contains 16 residues. This CDR3 is CSARDLPSGSNYEQFF. CDR3 DNA sequence: TGCAGTGCTAGAGATCTTCCCAGCGGGAGTAACTATGAGCAGTTCTTC.

As for this clonotype: This may come from a read error, since a much larger clone is one base off. This sequence joins TRBV28 and TRBJ1-2; no clear D. The germline gives CDR1 MDHEN, CDR2 SYDVKM. The CDR3 extends over 13 amino acids. CDR3 coding DNA: TGTGTCAGCACCACCGGACGGATCTATGGCTACACCTTC. This sequence encodes CVSTTGRIYGYTF.

Note on this clonotype: A much larger clone lies a single base off, so this may be a read error. The chain links TRBV7-6 to TRBJ1-1; D is possibly TRBD1 (6 bases). In germline, CDR1 is SGHVS, CDR2 FNYEAQ. Trimming took 5 bases from V and 4 from J, leaving 11 bases between them. The CDR3 has 13 amino acids. Here the CDR3 DNA reads TGTGCCAGCAGCCAAGGGGGAATCACTGAAGCTTTCTTT. This sequence encodes CASSQGGITEAFF.

Only a few counts were recorded for this clonotype. V is TRBV28 and J is TRBJ2-5; D might be TRBD1 or TRBD2, each matching 7 bases. V was cut by 10 bases and J by 5 bases, with 17 bases left in between. The CDR3 is made up of 13 amino acids. From germline, CDR1 is MDHEN and CDR2 SYDVKM. The CDR3 is CATQGGSWETQYF. CDR3 DNA sequence: TGTGCCACCCAGGGGGGGAGTTGGGAGACCCAGTACTTC.

There are many counts of this clonotype. CDR3 amino acids: CASSPTGDANYGYTF. CDR3 DNA: TGTGCCAGCAGTCCGACAGGGGACGCTAACTATGGCTACACCTTC. The gene calls are TRBV12-3 or TRBV12-4 and TRBJ1-2, with 8 positions matching TRBD1. The CDR3 contains 15 residues. Trimming at V came to 5 bases and at J to 0 bases, leaving 5 bases not matched to a gene.

A word on this clonotype: A much larger clone lies one base from this, so it may be a read error. The genes are TRBV29-1 and TRBJ2-3; 8 positions agree with TRBD1. Germline V lookup: CDR1 SQVTM, CDR2 ANQGSEA. The CDR3 runs to 13 residues. J was trimmed by 6 bases and V by 3 bases; bases with no gene match: 5. CDR3 loop: CSVEGQEGDTQYF. The CDR3 DNA sequence: TGCAGCGTTGAGGGACAGGAAGGGGATACGCAGTATTTT.

This clonotype came up many times. The rearrangement links TRBV5-1 to TRBJ2-7, with 7 bases matching TRBD1. The V segment lost 4 bases and the J segment 0 bases; nucleotides outside the gene matches: 10. Per germline, CDR1 SGHRS and CDR2 YFSETQ. CDR3 length: 16 residues. As DNA, the CDR3 is TGCGCCAGCAGCATCCACCGGGACAGCTCCTCCTACGAGCAGTACTTC. Translated, it gives CASSIHRDSSSYEQYF.

This clonotype was recorded a few times. The rearrangement links TRBV21-1 to TRBJ2-7; whether TRBD1, the table's D call, matches the DNA was not checked. TRBV21-1 is noted as a pseudogene. CDR3 length: 10 amino acids. The CDR3 loop is CARDKYEQYF. For the CDR3, the DNA is TGTGCCAGGGACAAGTACGAGCAGTACTTC.

The V call is TRBV11-2, the J call TRBJ1-1; 7 bases fit TRBD1. CDR3 length equals 16 residues. The germline V gene encodes CDR1 SGHAT and CDR2 FQNNGV. Germline trimming cut 5 bases from V and 8 bases from J; bases unmatched to any gene: 17. Here the CDR3 DNA reads TGTGCCAGCAGCGGCATACAGGGGAAACGAGGGACCGAAGCTTTCTTT. Its translation is CASSGIQGKRGTEAFF.

This clonotype was counted many times. V gene TRBV4-1 combines with J gene TRBJ2-1; the D is unclear. V was shortened by 1 base and J by 0 bases, with 16 bases between the two germline ends. Germline V gene lookup returns CDR1 MGHRA and CDR2 YSYEKL. The CDR3 is made up of 18 amino acids. CDR3 in amino acids: CASSQVDLGFSSYNEQFF. The CDR3 nucleotides read TGCGCCAGCAGCCAAGTTGATTTAGGCTTCAGCTCCTACAATGAGCAGTTCTTC.